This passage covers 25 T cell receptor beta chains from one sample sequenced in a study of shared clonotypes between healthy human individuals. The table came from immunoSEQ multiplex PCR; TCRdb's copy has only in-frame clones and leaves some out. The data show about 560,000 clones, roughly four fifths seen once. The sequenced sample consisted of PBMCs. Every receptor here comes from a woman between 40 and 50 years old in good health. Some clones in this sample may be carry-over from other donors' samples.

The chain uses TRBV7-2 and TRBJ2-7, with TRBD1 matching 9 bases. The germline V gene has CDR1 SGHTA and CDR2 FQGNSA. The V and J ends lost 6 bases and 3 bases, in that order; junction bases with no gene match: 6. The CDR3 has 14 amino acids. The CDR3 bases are TGTGCCAGCAGGCTAGGACAGGGGTTCTACGAGCAGTACTTC. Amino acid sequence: CASRLGQGFYEQYF.

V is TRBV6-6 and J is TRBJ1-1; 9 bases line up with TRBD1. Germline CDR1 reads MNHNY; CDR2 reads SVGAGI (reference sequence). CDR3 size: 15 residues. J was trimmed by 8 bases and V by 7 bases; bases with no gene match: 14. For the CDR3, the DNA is TGTGCCAGCAAAATCCGCGGGGGGGACAGGGCAGAAGCTTTCTTT. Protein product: CASKIRGGDRAEAFF.

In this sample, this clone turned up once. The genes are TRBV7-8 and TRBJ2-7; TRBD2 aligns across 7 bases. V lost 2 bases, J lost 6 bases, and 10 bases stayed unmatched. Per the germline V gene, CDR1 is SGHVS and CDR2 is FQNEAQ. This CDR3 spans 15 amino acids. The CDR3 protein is CASSLFGLGLPEQYF. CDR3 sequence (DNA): TGTGCCAGCAGCTTATTCGGACTAGGGCTGCCCGAGCAGTACTTC. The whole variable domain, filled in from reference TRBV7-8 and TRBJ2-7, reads GAGVSQSPRYKVAKRGQDVALRCDPISGHVSLFWYQQALGQGPEFLTYFQNEAQLDKSGLPSDRFFAERPEGSVSTLKIQRTQQEDSAVYLCASSLFGLGLPEQYFGPGTRLTVT.

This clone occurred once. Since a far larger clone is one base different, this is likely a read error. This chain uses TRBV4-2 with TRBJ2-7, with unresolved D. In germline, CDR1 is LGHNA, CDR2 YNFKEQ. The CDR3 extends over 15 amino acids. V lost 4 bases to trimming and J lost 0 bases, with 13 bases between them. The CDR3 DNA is TGTGCCAGCAGCCGAAACGAGTCCTCCTCCTACGAGCAGTACTTC. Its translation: CASSRNESSSYEQYF.

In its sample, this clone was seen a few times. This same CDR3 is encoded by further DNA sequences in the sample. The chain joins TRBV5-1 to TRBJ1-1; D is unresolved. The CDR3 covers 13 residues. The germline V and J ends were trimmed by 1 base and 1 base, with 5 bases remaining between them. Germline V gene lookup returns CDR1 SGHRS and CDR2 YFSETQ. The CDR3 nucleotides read TGCGCCAGCAGCTTGCAAGGGAACACTGAAGCTTTCTTT. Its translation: CASSLQGNTEAFF.

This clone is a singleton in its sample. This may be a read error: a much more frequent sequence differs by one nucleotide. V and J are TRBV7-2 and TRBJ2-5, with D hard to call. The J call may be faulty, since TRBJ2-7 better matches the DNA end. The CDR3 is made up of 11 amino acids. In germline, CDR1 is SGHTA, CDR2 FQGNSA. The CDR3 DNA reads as TGTGCCAGCAGCTTATGGTCCGAGCAGTACTTC. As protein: CASSLWSEQYF.

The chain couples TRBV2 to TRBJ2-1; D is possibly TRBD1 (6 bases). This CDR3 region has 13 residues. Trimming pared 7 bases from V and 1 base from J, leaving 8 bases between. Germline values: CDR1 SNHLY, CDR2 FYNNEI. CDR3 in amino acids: CASNQGSYNEQFF. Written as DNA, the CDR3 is TGTGCCAGCAACCAGGGGTCCTACAATGAGCAGTTCTTC.

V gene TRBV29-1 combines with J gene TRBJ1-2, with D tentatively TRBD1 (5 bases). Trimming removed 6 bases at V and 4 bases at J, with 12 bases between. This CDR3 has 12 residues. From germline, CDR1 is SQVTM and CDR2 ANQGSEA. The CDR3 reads CSVQPQGYGYTF. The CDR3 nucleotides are TGCAGCGTCCAACCGCAGGGCTATGGCTACACCTTC.

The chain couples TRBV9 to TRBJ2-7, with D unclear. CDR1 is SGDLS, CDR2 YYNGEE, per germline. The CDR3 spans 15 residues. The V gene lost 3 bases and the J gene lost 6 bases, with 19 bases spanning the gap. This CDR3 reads CASSATGSTASEQYF. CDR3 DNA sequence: TGTGCCAGCAGCGCCACTGGGTCTACGGCATCCGAGCAGTACTTC.

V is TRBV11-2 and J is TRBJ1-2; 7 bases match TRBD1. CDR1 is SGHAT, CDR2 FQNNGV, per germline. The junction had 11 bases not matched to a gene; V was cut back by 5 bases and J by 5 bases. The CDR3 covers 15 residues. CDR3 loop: CASSALQGRRYGYTF. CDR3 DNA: TGTGCCAGCAGCGCGCTACAGGGGAGGAGGTATGGCTACACCTTC.

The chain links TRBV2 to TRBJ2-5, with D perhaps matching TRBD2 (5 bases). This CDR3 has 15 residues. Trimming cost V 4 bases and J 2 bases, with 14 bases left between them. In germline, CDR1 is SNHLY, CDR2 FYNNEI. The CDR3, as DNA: TGTGCCAGCAGTGGTATTAGCGACTATCAAGAGACCCAGTACTTC. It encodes CASSGISDYQETQYF.

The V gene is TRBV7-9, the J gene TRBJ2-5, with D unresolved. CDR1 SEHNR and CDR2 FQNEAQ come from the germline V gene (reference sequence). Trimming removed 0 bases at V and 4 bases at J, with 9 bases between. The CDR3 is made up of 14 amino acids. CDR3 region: CASSLASVGETQYF. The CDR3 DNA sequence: TGTGCCAGCAGCTTAGCGTCCGTTGGAGAGACCCAGTACTTC.

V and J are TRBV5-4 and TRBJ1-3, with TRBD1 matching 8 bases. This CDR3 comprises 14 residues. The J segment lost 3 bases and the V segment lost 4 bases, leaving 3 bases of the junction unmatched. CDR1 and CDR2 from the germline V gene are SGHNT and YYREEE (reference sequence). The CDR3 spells CASSLQGVGNTIYF. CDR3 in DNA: TGTGCCAGCAGCCTACAGGGGGTTGGAAACACCATATATTTT.

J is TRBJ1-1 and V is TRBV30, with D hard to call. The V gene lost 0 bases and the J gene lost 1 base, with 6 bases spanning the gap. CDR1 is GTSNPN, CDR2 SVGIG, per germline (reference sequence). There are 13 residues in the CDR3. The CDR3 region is CAWSVLKNTEAFF. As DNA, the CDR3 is TGTGCCTGGAGTGTACTGAAGAACACTGAAGCTTTCTTT.

The CDR3 nucleotides are TGTGCCAGCTCACCACTTCCAGAATCTAACTATGGCTACACCTTC. Residues: CASSPLPESNYGYTF. This chain uses TRBV18 with TRBJ1-2; D is uncertain. Germline V CDR1 and CDR2: KGHSH, LQKENI. Trimming shortened V by 1 base and J by 0 bases, and 9 bases separated the two germline ends. This CDR3 spans 15 amino acids.

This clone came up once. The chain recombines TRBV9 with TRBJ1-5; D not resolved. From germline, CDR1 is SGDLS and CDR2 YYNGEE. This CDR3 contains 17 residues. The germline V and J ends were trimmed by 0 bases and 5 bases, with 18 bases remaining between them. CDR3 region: CASSVGRRQVVDQPQHF. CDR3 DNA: TGTGCCAGCAGCGTAGGTCGCCGGCAGGTGGTCGATCAGCCCCAGCATTTT.

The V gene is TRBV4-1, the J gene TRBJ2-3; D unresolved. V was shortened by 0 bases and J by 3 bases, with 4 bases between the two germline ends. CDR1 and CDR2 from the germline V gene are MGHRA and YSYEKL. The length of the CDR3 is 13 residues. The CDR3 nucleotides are TGCGCCAGCAGCCAAGAGGAGACAGATACGCAGTATTTT. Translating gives CASSQEETDTQYF.

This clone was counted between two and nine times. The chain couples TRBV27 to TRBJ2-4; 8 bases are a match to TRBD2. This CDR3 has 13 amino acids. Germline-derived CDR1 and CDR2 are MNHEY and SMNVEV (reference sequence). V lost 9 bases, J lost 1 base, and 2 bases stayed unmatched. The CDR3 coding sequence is TGTGCCAGGCGGGAGGCGGCCAAAAACATTCAGTACTTC. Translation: CARREAAKNIQYF.

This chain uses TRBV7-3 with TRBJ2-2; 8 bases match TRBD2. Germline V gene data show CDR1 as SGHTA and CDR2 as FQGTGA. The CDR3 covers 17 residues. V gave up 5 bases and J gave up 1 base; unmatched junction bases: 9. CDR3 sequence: CASSLTPGRENTGELFF. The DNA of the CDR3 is TGTGCCAGCAGCCTTACCCCCGGGAGGGAGAACACCGGGGAGCTGTTTTTT.

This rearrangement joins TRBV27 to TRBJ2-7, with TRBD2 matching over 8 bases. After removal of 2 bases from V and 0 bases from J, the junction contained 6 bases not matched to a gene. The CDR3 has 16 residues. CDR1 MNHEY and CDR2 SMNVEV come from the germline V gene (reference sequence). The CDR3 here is CASSLKASGLSYEQYF. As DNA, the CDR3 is TGTGCCAGCAGTTTAAAGGCTAGCGGGCTCTCCTACGAGCAGTACTTC.

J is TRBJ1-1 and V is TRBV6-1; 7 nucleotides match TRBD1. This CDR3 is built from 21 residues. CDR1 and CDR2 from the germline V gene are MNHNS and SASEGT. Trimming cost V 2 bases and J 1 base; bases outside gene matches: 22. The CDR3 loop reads CASSERGQEGWVSGWNTEAFF. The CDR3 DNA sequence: TGTGCCAGCAGTGAACGAGGACAGGAGGGGTGGGTTTCCGGGTGGAACACTGAAGCTTTCTTT.

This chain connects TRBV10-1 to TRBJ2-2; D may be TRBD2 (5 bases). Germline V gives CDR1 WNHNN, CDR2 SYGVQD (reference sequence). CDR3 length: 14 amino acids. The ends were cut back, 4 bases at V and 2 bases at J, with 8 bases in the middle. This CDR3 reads CASSVGSNTGELFF. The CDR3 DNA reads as TGCGCCAGCAGTGTGGGGAGTAACACCGGGGAGCTGTTTTTT.

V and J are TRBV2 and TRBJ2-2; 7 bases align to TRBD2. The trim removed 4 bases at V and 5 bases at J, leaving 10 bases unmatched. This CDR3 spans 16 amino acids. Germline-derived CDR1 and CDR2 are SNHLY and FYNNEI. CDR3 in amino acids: CASSGSGGRRTGELFF. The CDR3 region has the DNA TGTGCCAGCAGTGGGTCGGGAGGCCGACGAACCGGGGAGCTGTTTTTT.

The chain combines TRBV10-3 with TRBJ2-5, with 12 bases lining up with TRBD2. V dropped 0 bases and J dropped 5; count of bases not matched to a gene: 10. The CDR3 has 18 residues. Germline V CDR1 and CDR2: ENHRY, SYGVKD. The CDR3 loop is CAISESLTSGSYIETQYF. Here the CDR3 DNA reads TGTGCCATCAGTGAGTCGTTGACTAGCGGGAGCTATATTGAGACCCAGTACTTC.

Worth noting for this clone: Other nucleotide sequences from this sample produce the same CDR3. Here the CDR3 reads CASSLAGAGANVLTF. The CDR3 DNA follows: TGCGCCAGCAGCTTGGCGGGAGCTGGGGCCAACGTCCTGACTTTC. The chain has TRBV5-1 and TRBJ2-6; a weak D match, TRBD2 (6 bases). V was clipped by 0 bases and J by 2 bases, with 6 bases between them. Germline CDR1 reads SGHRS; CDR2 reads YFSETQ. The CDR3 is 15 residues long.